Shown below are 18 T cell receptor beta chains from a single sample sequenced in a study of T cell repertoires in cytomegalovirus infection. TCRdb fed the reads into MiXCR, producing one record per CDR3 protein. The sample has some 920,000 distinct CDR3 sequences; more than 25% are singletons. What these receptors recognize is not known. Sequenced here: cultured CD8+ T cells from PBMCs, sampled from culture after CMV antigen stimulation. The receptors here all came from a human donor in good health (CMV status not recorded). Some clones in this sample may be carry-over from other donors' samples.

This clonotype came up many times. This chain uses TRBV7-2 with TRBJ2-7, with 8 bases identical to TRBD2. The CDR3 loop spans 14 amino acids. Germline values: CDR1 SGHTA, CDR2 FQGNSA. V lost 0 bases and J lost 3; bases outside the gene matches: 1. The CDR3 nucleotides are TGTGCCAGCAGCTTAGCTCGGGGGGGCTACGAGCAGTACTTC. It specifies CASSLARGGYEQYF.

The CDR3 nucleotides read TGTGCCAGCAGTTACGGGGGAACAGGGAGTCATGAAAAACTGTTTTTT. Amino acid sequence: CASSYGGTGSHEKLFF. The V call is TRBV6-5, the J call TRBJ1-4, with a weak D call TRBD1 (6 bases). The CDR3 totals 16 residues. V lost 2 bases to trimming and J lost 6 bases, with 16 bases between them. Germline CDR1 and CDR2: MNHEY and SVGAGI.

This chain links TRBV27 with TRBJ1-1; no reliable D call. The V end lost 3 bases, the J end lost 1 base, and 15 bases lay between the germline ends. The CDR3 contains 16 residues. Germline CDR1 and CDR2: MNHEY and SMNVEV (reference sequence). In nucleotides, the CDR3 is TGTGCCAGCAGTTTCCTATCGTCGTTGAGGAACACTGAAGCTTTCTTT. It codes for CASSFLSSLRNTEAFF.

Notes on this clonotype: A read error is possible here, since a much larger clone lies one base away. V is TRBV7-6 and J is TRBJ2-1; 7 bases agree with TRBD1. The CDR3 contains 18 residues. Germline V gene lookup returns CDR1 SGHVS and CDR2 FNYEAQ. This CDR3 reads CAGSPIASTGLAYNEQFF. The CDR3 DNA sequence: TGTGCCGGCAGCCCCATAGCTTCGACAGGGCTTGCCTACAATGAGCAGTTCTTC. Full variable domain (rest looked up from reference TRBV7-6 and TRBJ2-1): GAGVSQSPRYKVTKRGQDVALRCDPISGHVSLYWYRQALGQGPEFLTYFNYEAQQDKSGLPNDRFSAERPEGSISTLTIQRTEQRDSAMYRCAGSPIASTGLAYNEQFFGPGTRLTVL.

Of note for this clonotype: Being one base from a much bigger clone, this may be a read error. The chain is built from TRBV12-3 or TRBV12-4 and TRBJ1-1; tentatively, D is TRBD1 (5 bases). This CDR3 has 15 residues. V lost 6 bases, J lost 1 base, and 15 bases lay in between. The CDR3 sequence is CASRAPGTTNTEAFF. The CDR3, as DNA: TGTGCCAGCAGAGCCCCCGGGACGACGAACACTGAAGCTTTCTTT.

This clonotype appeared once. The chain joins TRBV7-3 to TRBJ2-3; tentative D call: TRBD2 (5 bases). Germline V gene sequence: CDR1 SGHTA, CDR2 FQGTGA. The CDR3 loop spans 14 amino acids. Trimming shortened V by 6 bases and J by 4 bases, and 14 bases separated the two germline ends. DNA of the CDR3: TGTGCCAGCAGTCACCCGGCCGGGGCAGATACGCAGTATTTT. It yields the protein CASSHPAGADTQYF.

The genes are TRBV15 and TRBJ2-2, with 7 bases identical to TRBD1. This CDR3 has 14 amino acids. V dropped 6 bases and J dropped 0; count of bases not matched to a gene: 1. CDR1 LNHNV and CDR2 YYDKDF come from the germline V gene (reference sequence). This chain's CDR3 is CATRQGANTGELFF. The CDR3 DNA is TGTGCCACCAGGCAGGGGGCGAACACCGGGGAGCTGTTTTTT. Full variable domain (rest looked up from reference TRBV15 and TRBJ2-2): DAMVIQNPRYQVTQFGKPVTLSCSQTLNHNVMYWYQQKSSQAPKLLFHYYDKDFNNEADTPDNFQSRRPNTSFCFLDIRSPGLGDTAMYLCATRQGANTGELFFGEGSRLTVL.

V gene TRBV27 combines with J gene TRBJ2-5; either TRBD1 or TRBD2 may supply D (5 bases each). CDR1 MNHEY and CDR2 SMNVEV come from the germline V gene (reference sequence). The V end was cut by 8 bases, the J end by 1 base, with 17 bases between. The CDR3 is 15 residues long. CDR3 loop: CASGWAGTLQETQYF. The CDR3 bases are TGTGCCAGCGGCTGGGCAGGGACCCTCCAAGAGACCCAGTACTTC.

This clonotype showed up just a few times. The V and J genes are TRBV10-3 and TRBJ1-5, with 12 positions matching TRBD1. CDR3 length: 16 amino acids. Germline CDR1 reads ENHRY; CDR2 reads SYGVKD. V shed 3 bases and J 7 bases; nucleotides not matched to a gene: 7. The CDR3 DNA reads TGTGCCATCAGTGAAAAGGGACAGGGGGCTGGCCAGCCCCAGCATTTT. Translating it yields CAISEKGQGAGQPQHF.

The chain employs TRBV5-1 and TRBJ2-2, with 10 bases aligning to TRBD2. The ends lost 4 bases at V and 3 bases at J; junction bases unmatched: 3. Germline CDR1 is SGHRS and CDR2 is YFSETQ. There are 15 residues in the CDR3. The CDR3 sequence is CASSPLAGDTGELFF. The CDR3, as DNA: TGCGCCAGCAGCCCCCTAGCGGGGGACACCGGGGAGCTGTTTTTT. The full variable domain, with the rest looked up from reference TRBV5-1 and TRBJ2-2, is KAGVTQTPRYLIKTRGQQVTLSCSPISGHRSVSWYQQTPGQGLQFLFEYFSETQRNKGNFPGRFSGRQFSNSRSEMNVSTLELGDSALYLCASSPLAGDTGELFFGEGSRLTVL.

In its sample, this clonotype was seen a few times. This sequence joins TRBV7-6 and TRBJ1-2; a weak D match, TRBD1 (5 bases). With 1 base removed from V and 6 bases from J, the gap between germline ends came to 15 bases. CDR1 and CDR2 (germline): SGHVS, FNYEAQ. The CDR3 consists of 15 residues. The CDR3 reads CASSLVGGGRDGYTF. The CDR3 nucleotides read TGTGCCAGCAGCTTAGTTGGGGGAGGAAGGGATGGCTACACCTTC.

The genes are TRBV12-3 or TRBV12-4 and TRBJ1-1, with unresolved D. This CDR3 contains 13 residues. Trimming shortened V by 3 bases and J by 6 bases, and 11 bases separated the two germline ends. The CDR3 here is CASSFLFTAEAFF. The CDR3 coding sequence is TGTGCCAGCAGTTTTCTGTTCACAGCTGAAGCTTTCTTT.

The chain links TRBV27 to TRBJ2-7; D not certain. V was pared by 4 bases and J by 5 bases, with 9 bases between. This CDR3 has 12 residues. CDR1 is MNHEY and CDR2 is SMNVEV in the germline V gene (reference sequence). The CDR3 DNA follows: TGTGCCAGCAGTTCCCGCCCAAACGAGCAGTACTTC. Translating it yields CASSSRPNEQYF.

The chain is built from TRBV19 and TRBJ2-5; D assignment may be TRBD1 or TRBD2 (5 bases each). The CDR3 covers 14 residues. V lost 6 bases and J 5 bases, leaving 16 bases between the germline ends. The germline V gene has CDR1 LNHDA and CDR2 SQIVND (reference sequence). This chain's CDR3 is CASRDRDGFETQYF. CDR3 sequence (DNA): TGTGCCAGTAGGGACCGGGACGGTTTTGAGACCCAGTACTTC.

On this clonotype: An end of the junction does not agree with germline; a read error may underlie this. The CDR3 here is CVSSSGWQGSTGANVLTF. The CDR3 DNA follows: TGTGTCAGCAGCTCCGGATGGCAGGGCTCAACTGGGGCCAACGTCCTGACTTTC. The chain joins TRBV7-4 to TRBJ2-6, with D possibly TRBD1 on 5 matching bases. The CDR3 has 18 amino acids. The germline CDR1 and CDR2 sequences are SGHVT and SQSDAQ.

The CDR3 region has the DNA TGTGCCAGCGATTGGGGACCCAACTCCAATCAGCCCCAGCATTTT. Translated, it gives CASDWGPNSNQPQHF. The chain links TRBV6-6 to TRBJ1-5; D possibly corresponds to TRBD1 (5 bases). This CDR3 region has 15 residues. V gave up 8 bases and J gave up 3 bases, with 17 bases separating them. CDR1 is MNHNY, CDR2 SVGAGI, per germline (reference sequence).

The chain employs TRBV12-3 or TRBV12-4 and TRBJ2-2, with 7 bases aligning to TRBD2. With V trimmed by 3 bases and J by 7 bases, 11 bases remained unmatched. This CDR3 contains 16 residues. In nucleotides, the CDR3 is TGTGCCAGCAGTTTTTCTAGCCGGGGGGAAAGCGGGGAGCTGTTTTTT. It specifies CASSFSSRGESGELFF.

Only a few counts were recorded for this clonotype. The rearrangement uses TRBV19 and TRBJ1-5; no firm D call. This CDR3 is 15 amino acids long. Germline V gene data show CDR1 as LNHDA and CDR2 as SQIVND (reference sequence). With 5 bases removed from V and 4 bases from J, the gap between germline ends came to 15 bases. The CDR3 DNA reads TGTGCCAGTAGTCCACCCCCAACGGGAAATCAGCCCCAGCATTTT. It codes for CASSPPPTGNQPQHF.